This T cell receptor beta chain is from a study of OX40 agonist ivuxolimab in advanced cancers. Study overall: Each dose-escalation patient presented with hepatocellular carcinoma, melanoma, renal cell or head and neck cancer.

Comment on this clone: What it binds is not known.

The table came from immunoSEQ multiplex PCR; TCRdb's copy has only in-frame clones and leaves some out. The table includes approximately 89,000 clones, roughly 93% detected once. Findings and limits, study-wide: Antigens targeted by the expanded peripheral T cells were not determined. Certain nonresponders additionally had low normalized T-cell clonal expansion.

The CDR3 spans 12 residues. Per germline, CDR1 SGHRS and CDR2 YFSETQ. V gave up 1 base and J gave up 7 bases, with 8 bases separating them. The sequencing here drew on CD4+ or CD8+ T cells sorted from blood, taken in a trial of the OX40 agonist ivuxolimab. The receptor was isolated from an adult with an advanced solid tumor such as melanoma, head and neck, liver or kidney cancer. The chain joins TRBV5-1 to TRBJ2-5, with TRBD1 as a possible D gene (6 bases). CDR3 in amino acids: CASSLIGGTQYF. The CDR3 nucleotides are TGCGCCAGCAGCTTGATAGGGGGGACCCAGTACTTC.